Below are 29 T cell receptor beta chains sequenced from a single sample in a study of T cell responses to AZD1222 COVID-19 vaccine. Assay used: immunoSEQ multiplex PCR; TCRdb lists only in-frame clones, some missing. The table lists 90,000 to 150,000 clones, approximately 86% of them singletons. The sequenced sample was peripheral blood, obtained on day 0 of AZD1222 vaccination. These receptors all come from an adult in good health.

For the CDR3, the DNA is TGCGCCAGCAGCTTGGCCGGGTCCGAACCCCTCCACTTT. This encodes CASSLAGSEPLHF. The rearrangement uses TRBV5-1 and TRBJ1-6; D not resolved. The CDR3 contains 13 residues. Germline V gene sequence: CDR1 SGHRS, CDR2 YFSETQ. V lost 0 bases and J lost 12, with 10 bases in between.

This sequence joins TRBV7-8 and TRBJ2-4; weak D call: TRBD2 (6 bases). Germline CDR1 and CDR2: SGHVS and FQNEAQ. V was pared by 5 bases and J by 0 bases, with 20 bases between. This CDR3 has 18 amino acids. The CDR3 loop is CASSRSSTSPIAKNIQYF. As DNA, the CDR3 is TGTGCCAGCAGCCGAAGCTCCACTAGCCCAATAGCCAAAAACATTCAGTACTTC.

The V call is TRBV2, the J call TRBJ1-4, with D tentatively TRBD1 (5 bases). The V end was cut by 8 bases, the J end by 3 bases, with 10 bases between. Germline CDR1 is SNHLY and CDR2 is FYNNEI. The length of the CDR3 is 13 residues. The CDR3 protein is CASRGMANEKLFF. The CDR3 coding sequence is TGTGCCAGCCGGGGGATGGCTAATGAAAAACTGTTTTTT.

CDR3 region: CASSLGLAGYTGELFF. The DNA of the CDR3 is TGTGCCAGCAGCTTGGGACTAGCGGGATACACCGGGGAGCTGTTTTTT. This chain links TRBV5-4 with TRBJ2-2, with 11 bases that match TRBD2. Trimming took 0 bases from V and 3 from J; bases not matched to a gene: 1. CDR3 length equals 16 residues. The germline CDR1 and CDR2 sequences are SGHNT and YYREEE (reference sequence).

This clone was seen more than once but under ten times. This chain links TRBV5-4 with TRBJ1-4; D is possibly TRBD1 (5 bases). This CDR3 is 15 amino acids long. V shed 0 bases and J shed 3 bases, with 9 bases lying between them. Germline lookup yields CDR1 SGHNT and CDR2 YYREEE (reference sequence). The CDR3 DNA reads as TGTGCCAGCAGCTTGGGGACAAGGCCTAATGAAAAACTGTTTTTT. It translates to CASSLGTRPNEKLFF.

The chain employs TRBV7-6 and TRBJ2-3; D tentatively reads TRBD1 or TRBD2 (6 bases each). Germline-derived CDR1 and CDR2 are SGHVS and FNYEAQ. This CDR3 comprises 15 residues. V was shortened by 0 bases and J by 3 bases, with 10 bases between the two germline ends. The chain's CDR3 is CASSLAQGRTDTQYF. As DNA, the CDR3 is TGTGCCAGCAGCTTAGCGCAGGGGAGGACAGATACGCAGTATTTT.

The chain combines TRBV6-5 with TRBJ1-1; 9 bases line up with TRBD1. Trimming at V came to 0 bases and at J to 1 base, leaving 3 bases not matched to a gene. In germline, CDR1 is MNHEY, CDR2 SVGAGI. There are 16 residues in the CDR3. This CDR3 is CASSYSRQGGNTEAFF. The CDR3 nucleotides read TGTGCCAGCAGTTACTCGCGACAGGGGGGGAACACTGAAGCTTTCTTT.

The CDR3 is CASRGQQVNTGELFF. The CDR3, as DNA: TGTGCCAGCAGGGGTCAACAGGTGAACACCGGGGAGCTGTTTTTT. The chain carries TRBV2 and TRBJ2-2; TRBD1 might be the D (5 bases). This CDR3 comprises 15 residues. CDR1 and CDR2 (germline): SNHLY, FYNNEI. V lost 6 bases and J lost 1, with 12 bases in between.

CDR3 residues: CASSLRGASTGAGSPLHF. In DNA form, the CDR3 reads TGTGCCAGCAGTTTAAGGGGGGCGTCGACGGGGGCTGGATCACCCCTCCACTTT. This chain connects TRBV27 to TRBJ1-6, with D possibly matching TRBD1 (6 bases). Germline assignment: CDR1 MNHEY and CDR2 SMNVEV (reference sequence). The V end was cut by 2 bases, the J end by 10 bases, with 24 bases between. The CDR3 extends over 18 amino acids.

This clone came up a few times. The rearrangement links TRBV10-3 to TRBJ1-1, with D possibly matching TRBD1 (6 bases). Germline CDR1 reads ENHRY; CDR2 reads SYGVKD. V lost 3 bases and J lost 1, with 12 bases in between. The CDR3 covers 15 residues. CDR3 protein: CAISDGRGRNTEAFF. The CDR3 region has the DNA TGTGCCATCAGTGACGGCAGGGGACGGAACACTGAAGCTTTCTTT.

The J gene is TRBJ2-7, the V gene TRBV14, with 8 bases aligning to TRBD2. This CDR3 comprises 15 residues. CDR1 and CDR2 (germline): SGHDN, FVKESK. Trimming removed 4 bases from V and 2 bases from J; junction bases left unmatched: 7. CDR3 sequence: CASSRGGGRTYEQYF. CDR3 coding DNA: TGTGCCAGCAGCCGGGGGGGCGGGAGGACCTACGAGCAGTACTTC.

The chain combines TRBV25-1 with TRBJ2-7, with 16 bases aligning to TRBD2. The CDR3 totals 15 residues. Germline CDR1 MGHDK, CDR2 SYGVNS. V shed 6 bases and J 3 bases; nucleotides not matched to a gene: 2. Here the CDR3 DNA reads TGTGCCAGCAGGGGACTAGCGGGAGGGGGCTACGAGCAGTACTTC. Protein sequence: CASRGLAGGGYEQYF.

This clone appeared a few times. The chain has TRBV15 and TRBJ1-5; weak D call: TRBD1 (6 bases). The CDR3 spans 14 residues. Germline V gene lookup returns CDR1 LNHNV and CDR2 YYDKDF (reference sequence). Deletions cut 0 bases from V and 11 bases from J, with 14 bases between. The CDR3 here is CATSRDQGRQAQHF. The CDR3 coding sequence is TGTGCCACCAGCAGAGATCAGGGGCGCCAAGCCCAGCATTTT.

This chain uses TRBV3-1 (or the pseudogene TRBV3-2) with TRBJ2-1; a possible D gene is TRBD2 (6 bases). From germline, CDR1 is LGHDT and CDR2 YNNKEL (reference sequence). This CDR3 contains 16 residues. V lost 0 bases and J 7 bases, leaving 16 bases between the germline ends. This CDR3 is CASSQDQAGGTNEQFF. CDR3 coding DNA: TGTGCCAGCAGCCAAGATCAAGCGGGCGGTACTAATGAGCAGTTCTTC.

In the case of this clone: Other DNA sequences of this sample code for an identical CDR3. J is TRBJ1-1 and V is TRBV19; no definite D call. Trimming removed 4 bases from V and 2 bases from J, with 8 bases in between. CDR1 is LNHDA, CDR2 SQIVND, per germline (reference sequence). This CDR3 contains 13 residues. The CDR3 sequence: CASSRTVNTEAFF. The CDR3 region has the DNA TGTGCCAGTAGTAGGACGGTAAACACTGAAGCTTTCTTT. The full variable domain, rest sourced from reference TRBV19 and TRBJ1-1, is DGGITQSPKYLFRKEGQNVTLSCEQNLNHDAMYWYRQDPGQGLRLIYYSQIVNDFQKGDIAEGYSVSREKKESFPLTVTSAQKNPTAFYLCASSRTVNTEAFFGQGTRLTVV.

V and J are TRBV5-1 and TRBJ2-7, with no clear D. Per the germline V gene, CDR1 is SGHRS and CDR2 is YFSETQ. The V gene lost 0 bases and the J gene lost 5 bases, with 6 bases spanning the gap. This CDR3 spans 12 amino acids. The CDR3 sequence: CASSLARNEQYF. In DNA form, the CDR3 reads TGCGCCAGCAGCTTGGCCAGAAACGAGCAGTACTTC.

This clone was detected only a few times. This chain connects TRBV27 to TRBJ2-3, with 11 bases fitting TRBD2. Looked up from germline, CDR1 is MNHEY and CDR2 is SMNVEV (reference sequence). V trimming: 2 bases; J trimming: 2 bases; junction bases outside the gene matches: 6. This CDR3 has 17 amino acids. CDR3 nucleotides: TGTGCCAGCAGTTTAAGAACGGGACTAGCGGCCACAGATACGCAGTATTTT. The encoded protein is CASSLRTGLAATDTQYF.

The chain links TRBV4-1 to TRBJ1-1, with TRBD1 as a possible D gene (5 bases). Trimming stripped 6 bases from V and 1 base from J, with 6 bases between. Germline loops: CDR1 MGHRA, CDR2 YSYEKL. This CDR3 is built from 12 residues. The CDR3 reads CASRTANTEAFF. In DNA, the CDR3 is TGCGCCAGCAGGACAGCGAACACTGAAGCTTTCTTT.

The rearrangement uses TRBV7-3 and TRBJ2-7, with 7 bases identical to TRBD1. With 5 bases clipped from V and 3 bases from J, the junction kept 10 bases outside the gene matches. This CDR3 is 15 amino acids long. CDR1 is SGHTA, CDR2 FQGTGA, per germline. DNA for the CDR3: TGTGCCAGCAGCCCCCGGCCCGGGACAGTCTACGAGCAGTACTTC. Encoded protein: CASSPRPGTVYEQYF.

The rearrangement uses TRBV4-1 and TRBJ2-1; 9 bases align to TRBD2. With V trimmed by 3 bases and J by 1 base, 10 bases remained unmatched. This CDR3 has 18 residues. Germline CDR1 and CDR2: MGHRA and YSYEKL. Written as DNA, the CDR3 is TGCGCCAGCAGCCAGGAGATTAGCGGGAGCGGGTCCTACAATGAGCAGTTCTTC. This codes for CASSQEISGSGSYNEQFF.

The genes are TRBV18 and TRBJ2-2, with 7 bases matching TRBD1. V lost 1 base and J lost 0; bases outside the gene matches: 8. The V gene's germline CDR1 is KGHSH and CDR2 LQKENI. CDR3 length equals 18 residues. This CDR3 reads CASSPLRQGTPNTGELFF. The DNA of the CDR3 is TGTGCCAGCTCACCACTTCGACAGGGAACCCCGAACACCGGGGAGCTGTTTTTT.

The chain is built from TRBV19 and TRBJ1-1; D gene unclear. The CDR3 runs to 14 residues. V lost 6 bases and J 0 bases, leaving 11 bases between the germline ends. The germline V gene has CDR1 LNHDA and CDR2 SQIVND (reference sequence). As DNA, the CDR3 is TGTGCCAGTAGCCCTATCAGACTGAACACTGAAGCTTTCTTT. This encodes CASSPIRLNTEAFF.

The chain employs TRBV3-1 (or the pseudogene TRBV3-2) and TRBJ1-6; a possible D gene is TRBD1 (6 bases). The length of the CDR3 is 15 residues. V lost 5 bases to trimming and J lost 6 bases, with 14 bases between them. Germline loops: CDR1 LGHDT, CDR2 YNNKEL (reference sequence). The CDR3, as DNA: TGTGCCAGCAGCAAAGGGACAACTAGTAATTCACCCCTCCACTTT. It codes for CASSKGTTSNSPLHF.

This clone appeared a single time. The rearrangement uses TRBV28 and TRBJ1-1; possible D gene TRBD1, 5 bases. V was trimmed by 6 bases and J by 4 bases, leaving 6 bases between them. The germline V gene has CDR1 MDHEN and CDR2 SYDVKM. The CDR3 length is 11 residues. The CDR3 nucleotides are TGTGCCAGCAGGGGGCCCACTGAAGCTTTCTTT. Translating it yields CASRGPTEAFF. The entire variable domain, with the rest obtained from reference TRBV28 and TRBJ1-1, is as follows: DVKVTQSSRYLVKRTGEKVFLECVQDMDHENMFWYRQDPGLGLRLIYFSYDVKMKEKGDIPEGYSVSREKKERFSLILESASTNQTSMYLCASRGPTEAFFGQGTRLTVV.

Remarks on this clone: At the DNA level, this CDR3 is encoded by other sequences in the same sample as well. The gene calls are TRBV6-1 and TRBJ1-6; weak D call: TRBD1 (6 bases). Between the trimmed V and J ends, which lost 1 base and 7 bases, there was a span of 8 bases. Germline-derived CDR1 and CDR2 are MNHNS and SASEGT. The CDR3 has 14 amino acids. This CDR3 reads CASSEGQGNSPLHF. In DNA, the CDR3 is TGTGCCAGCAGTGAAGGCCAGGGGAATTCACCCCTCCACTTT.

CDR3: CASSEWGAREQYF. The CDR3 nucleotides read TGCGCCAGCAGTGAATGGGGGGCCCGGGAGCAGTACTTC. The J gene is TRBJ2-7, the V gene TRBV10-2, with D possibly being TRBD1 or TRBD2 (6 bases each). Per the germline V gene, CDR1 is WSHSY and CDR2 is SAAADI. The CDR3 has 13 residues. V was clipped by 3 bases and J by 7 bases, with 13 bases between them.

The chain carries TRBV7-8 and TRBJ2-7; D is undetermined. V was trimmed by 5 bases and J by 2 bases, leaving 16 bases between them. Germline CDR1 and CDR2: SGHVS and FQNEAQ. The CDR3 is made up of 15 amino acids. The CDR3 DNA reads as TGTGCCAGCAGCCCCATGGGCAGGTCCACCTACGAGCAGTACTTC. Translated, it gives CASSPMGRSTYEQYF. The variable domain in full, with the rest retrieved from reference TRBV7-8 and TRBJ2-7, is GAGVSQSPRYKVAKRGQDVALRCDPISGHVSLFWYQQALGQGPEFLTYFQNEAQLDKSGLPSDRFFAERPEGSVSTLKIQRTQQEDSAVYLCASSPMGRSTYEQYFGPGTRLTVT.

This clone was counted once. The rearrangement joins TRBV7-9 to TRBJ1-1; a weak D match, TRBD1 (5 bases). V shed 5 bases and J shed 1 base, with 11 bases lying between them. The CDR3 spans 14 residues. CDR1 is SEHNR and CDR2 is FQNEAQ in the germline V gene (reference sequence). The CDR3: CASSAAGGNTEAFF. The CDR3 nucleotides read TGTGCCAGCAGCGCCGCGGGGGGGAACACTGAAGCTTTCTTT.

V usage is TRBV19 and J usage is TRBJ2-1, with D tentatively TRBD2 (6 bases). V was pared by 8 bases and J by 9 bases, with 29 bases between. This CDR3 comprises 17 residues. Germline V gene data show CDR1 as LNHDA and CDR2 as SQIVND (reference sequence). This CDR3 reads CASSLHGAGRFLGEQFF. In nucleotides, the CDR3 is TGTGCCAGTTCCCTCCACGGGGCGGGAAGGTTCCTTGGTGAGCAGTTCTTC.